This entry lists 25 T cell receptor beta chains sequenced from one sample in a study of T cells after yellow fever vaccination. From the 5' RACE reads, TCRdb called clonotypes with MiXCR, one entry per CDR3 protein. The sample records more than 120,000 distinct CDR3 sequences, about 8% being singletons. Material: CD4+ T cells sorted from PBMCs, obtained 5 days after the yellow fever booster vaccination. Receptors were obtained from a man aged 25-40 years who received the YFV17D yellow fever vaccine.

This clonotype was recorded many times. DNA for the CDR3: TGTGCCAGCAGCGCGAGGACAGTTCAAGAGACCCAGTACTTC. It yields the protein CASSARTVQETQYF. The rearrangement joins TRBV7-2 to TRBJ2-5, with D possibly being TRBD1 (6 bases). V was clipped by 5 bases and J by 2 bases, with 12 bases between them. The CDR3 consists of 14 residues. Germline CDR1 reads SGHTA; CDR2 reads FQGNSA.

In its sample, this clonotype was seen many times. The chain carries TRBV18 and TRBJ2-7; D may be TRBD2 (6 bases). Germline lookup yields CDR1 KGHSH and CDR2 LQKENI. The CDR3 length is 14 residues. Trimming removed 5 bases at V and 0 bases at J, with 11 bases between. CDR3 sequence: CASSAGRGSYEQYF. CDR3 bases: TGTGCCAGCTCAGCGGGACGCGGCTCCTACGAGCAGTACTTC.

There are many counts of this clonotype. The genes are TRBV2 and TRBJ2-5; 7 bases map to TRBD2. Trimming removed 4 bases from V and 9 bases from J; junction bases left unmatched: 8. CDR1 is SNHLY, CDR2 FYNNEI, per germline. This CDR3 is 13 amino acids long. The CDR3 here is CASSGLAQAAQYF. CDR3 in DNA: TGTGCCAGCAGTGGACTAGCCCAGGCGGCCCAGTACTTC.

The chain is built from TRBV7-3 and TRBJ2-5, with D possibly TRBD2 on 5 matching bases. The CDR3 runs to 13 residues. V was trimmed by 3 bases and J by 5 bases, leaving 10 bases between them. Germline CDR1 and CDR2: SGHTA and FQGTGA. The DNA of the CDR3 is TGTGCCAGCAGCTTCCGGGAAGGGGAGACCCAGTACTTC. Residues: CASSFREGETQYF. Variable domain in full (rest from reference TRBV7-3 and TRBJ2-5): GAGVSQTPSNKVTEKGKYVELRCDPISGHTALYWYRQSLGQGPEFLIYFQGTGAADDSGLPNDRFFAVRPEGSVSTLKIQRTERGDSAVYLCASSFREGETQYFGPGTRLLVL.

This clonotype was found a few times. CDR3 nucleotides: TGTGCCAGCAGCTCCGAGGGACAGGGCTGGCGCGAGCAGTACTTC. Amino acids: CASSSEGQGWREQYF. The V and J genes are TRBV7-2 and TRBJ2-7, with 9 bases fitting TRBD1. CDR1 and CDR2 from the germline V gene are SGHTA and FQGNSA. The CDR3 length is 15 residues. With 4 bases clipped from V and 6 bases from J, the junction kept 10 bases outside the gene matches.

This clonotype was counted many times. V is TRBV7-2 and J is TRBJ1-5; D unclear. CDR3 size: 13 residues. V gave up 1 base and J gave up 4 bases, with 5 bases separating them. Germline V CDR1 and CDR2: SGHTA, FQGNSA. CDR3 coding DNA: TGTGCCAGCAGCTTAGGGAAGAATCAGCCCCAGCATTTT. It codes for CASSLGKNQPQHF.

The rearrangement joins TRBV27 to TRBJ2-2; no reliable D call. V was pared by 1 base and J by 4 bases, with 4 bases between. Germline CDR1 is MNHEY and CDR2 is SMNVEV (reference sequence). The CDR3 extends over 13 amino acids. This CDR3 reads CASSLYGTGELFF. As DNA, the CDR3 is TGTGCCAGCAGTTTATATGGCACCGGGGAGCTGTTTTTT.

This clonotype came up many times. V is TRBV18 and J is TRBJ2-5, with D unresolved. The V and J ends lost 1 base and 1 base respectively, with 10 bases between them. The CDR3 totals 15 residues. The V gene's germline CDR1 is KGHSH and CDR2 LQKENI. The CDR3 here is CASSPLTRSQETQYF. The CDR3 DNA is TGTGCCAGCTCACCACTAACGCGCAGCCAAGAGACCCAGTACTTC. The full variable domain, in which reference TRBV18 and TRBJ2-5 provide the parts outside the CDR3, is NAGVMQNPRHLVRRRGQEARLRCSPMKGHSHVYWYRQLPEEGLKFMVYLQKENIIDESGMPKERFSAEFPKEGPSILRIQQVVRGDSAAYFCASSPLTRSQETQYFGPGTRLLVL.

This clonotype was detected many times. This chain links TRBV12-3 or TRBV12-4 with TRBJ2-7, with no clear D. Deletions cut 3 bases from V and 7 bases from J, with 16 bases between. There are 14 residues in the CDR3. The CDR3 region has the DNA TGTGCCAGCAGTTTGGCCCTCGGCCTGAGGGAGCAGTACTTC. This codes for CASSLALGLREQYF.

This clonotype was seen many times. Written as DNA, the CDR3 is TGTGCCAGCGAACCCGGAGGGCCTATCGGGGAGCTGTTTTTT. Amino acid sequence: CASEPGGPIGELFF. The chain recombines TRBV12-3 or TRBV12-4 with TRBJ2-2; TRBD2 is a possible D gene (6 bases). The V and J ends lost 8 bases and 7 bases respectively, with 17 bases between them. CDR3 length equals 14 residues.

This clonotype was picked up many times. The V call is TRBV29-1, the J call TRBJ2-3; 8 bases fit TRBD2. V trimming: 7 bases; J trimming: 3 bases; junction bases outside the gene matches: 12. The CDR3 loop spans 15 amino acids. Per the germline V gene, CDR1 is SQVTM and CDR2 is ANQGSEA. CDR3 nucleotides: TGCAGCGCCGGCACGGGACTAGTACTGACAGATACGCAGTATTTT. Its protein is CSAGTGLVLTDTQYF.

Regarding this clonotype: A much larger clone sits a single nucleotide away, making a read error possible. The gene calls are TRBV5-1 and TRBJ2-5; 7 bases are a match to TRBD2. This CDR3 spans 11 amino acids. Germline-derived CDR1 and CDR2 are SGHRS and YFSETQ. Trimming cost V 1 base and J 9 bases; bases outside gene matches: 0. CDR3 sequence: CASSLRGAQYF. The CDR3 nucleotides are TGCGCCAGCAGCTTGCGGGGGGCCCAGTACTTC.

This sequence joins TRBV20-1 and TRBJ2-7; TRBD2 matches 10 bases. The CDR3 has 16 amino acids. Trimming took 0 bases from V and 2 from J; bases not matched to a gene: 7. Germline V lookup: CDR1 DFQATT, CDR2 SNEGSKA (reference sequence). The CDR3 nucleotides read TGCAGTGCTAGAGATCTTCTAGCGGGAGATCCCTACGAGCAGTACTTC. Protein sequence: CSARDLLAGDPYEQYF.

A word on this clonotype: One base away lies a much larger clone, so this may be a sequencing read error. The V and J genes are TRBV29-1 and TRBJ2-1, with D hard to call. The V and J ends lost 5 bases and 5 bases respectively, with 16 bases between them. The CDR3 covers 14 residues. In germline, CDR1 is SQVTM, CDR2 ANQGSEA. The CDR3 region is CSVSRVRSNNEQFF. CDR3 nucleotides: TGCAGCGTTAGCCGGGTCAGGAGTAACAATGAGCAGTTCTTC.

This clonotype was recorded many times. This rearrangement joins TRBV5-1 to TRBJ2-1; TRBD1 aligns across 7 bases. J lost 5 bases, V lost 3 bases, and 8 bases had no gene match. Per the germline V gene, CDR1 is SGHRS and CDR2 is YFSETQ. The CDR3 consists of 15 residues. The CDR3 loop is CASSSTGQSHNEQFF. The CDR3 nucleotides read TGCGCCAGCAGCTCCACGGGACAGAGTCACAATGAGCAGTTCTTC.

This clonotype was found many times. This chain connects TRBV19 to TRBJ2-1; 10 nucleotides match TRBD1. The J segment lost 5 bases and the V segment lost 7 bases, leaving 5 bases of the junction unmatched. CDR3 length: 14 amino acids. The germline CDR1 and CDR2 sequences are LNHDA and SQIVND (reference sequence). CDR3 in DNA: TGTGCCAGTAAGGGGACAGGGGTGAACAATGAGCAGTTCTTC. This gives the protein CASKGTGVNNEQFF.

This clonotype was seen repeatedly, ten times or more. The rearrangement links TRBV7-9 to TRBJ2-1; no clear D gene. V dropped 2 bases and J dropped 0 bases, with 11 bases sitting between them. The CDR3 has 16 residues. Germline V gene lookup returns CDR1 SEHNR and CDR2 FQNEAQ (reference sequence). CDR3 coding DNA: TGTGCCAGCAGCTTAAAACGGGCGAGCTCCTACAATGAGCAGTTCTTC. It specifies CASSLKRASSYNEQFF. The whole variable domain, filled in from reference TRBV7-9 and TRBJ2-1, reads DTGVSQNPRHKITKRGQNVTFRCDPISEHNRLYWYRQTLGQGPEFLTYFQNEAQLEKSRLLSDRFSAERPKGSFSTLEIQRTEQGDSAMYLCASSLKRASSYNEQFFGPGTRLTVL.

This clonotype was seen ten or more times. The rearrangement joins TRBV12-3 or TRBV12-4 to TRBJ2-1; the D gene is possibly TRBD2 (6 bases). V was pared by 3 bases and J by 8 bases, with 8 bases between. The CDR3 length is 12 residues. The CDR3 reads CASSLRDDEQFF. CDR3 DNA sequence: TGTGCCAGCAGTTTGCGGGACGATGAGCAGTTCTTC.

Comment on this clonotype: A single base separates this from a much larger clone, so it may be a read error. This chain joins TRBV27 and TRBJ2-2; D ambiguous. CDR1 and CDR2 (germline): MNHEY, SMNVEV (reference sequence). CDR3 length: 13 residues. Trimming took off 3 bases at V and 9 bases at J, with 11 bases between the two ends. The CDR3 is CASSFRSARELFF. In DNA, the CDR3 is TGTGCCAGCAGTTTCAGGTCGGCCCGGGAGCTGTTTTTT.

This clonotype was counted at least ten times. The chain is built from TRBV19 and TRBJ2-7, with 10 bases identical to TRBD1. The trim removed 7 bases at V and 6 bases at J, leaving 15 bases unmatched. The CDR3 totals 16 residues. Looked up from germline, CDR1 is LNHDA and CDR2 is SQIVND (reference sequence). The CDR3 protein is CASTQTAGTGVSEQYF. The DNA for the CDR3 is TGTGCCAGTACCCAAACCGCCGGGACAGGGGTTTCCGAGCAGTACTTC.

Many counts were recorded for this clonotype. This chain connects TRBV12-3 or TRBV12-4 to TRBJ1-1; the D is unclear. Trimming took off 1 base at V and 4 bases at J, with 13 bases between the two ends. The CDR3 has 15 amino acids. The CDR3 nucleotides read TGTGCCAGCAGTTTAGGGAACAGCCGGGGCACTGAAGCTTTCTTT. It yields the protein CASSLGNSRGTEAFF.

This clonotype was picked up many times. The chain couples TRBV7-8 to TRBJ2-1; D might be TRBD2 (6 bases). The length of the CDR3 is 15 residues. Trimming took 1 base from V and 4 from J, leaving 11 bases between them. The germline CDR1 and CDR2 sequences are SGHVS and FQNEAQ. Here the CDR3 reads CASSLELGLYNEQFF. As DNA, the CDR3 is TGTGCCAGCAGCTTAGAGCTGGGACTTTACAATGAGCAGTTCTTC.

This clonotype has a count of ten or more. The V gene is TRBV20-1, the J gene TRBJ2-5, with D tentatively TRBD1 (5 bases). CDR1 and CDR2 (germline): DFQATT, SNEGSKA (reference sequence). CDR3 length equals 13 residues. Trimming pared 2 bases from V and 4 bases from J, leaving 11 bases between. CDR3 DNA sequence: TGCAGTGCTAGAAACGGACAAAGAGAGACCCAGTACTTC. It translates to CSARNGQRETQYF.

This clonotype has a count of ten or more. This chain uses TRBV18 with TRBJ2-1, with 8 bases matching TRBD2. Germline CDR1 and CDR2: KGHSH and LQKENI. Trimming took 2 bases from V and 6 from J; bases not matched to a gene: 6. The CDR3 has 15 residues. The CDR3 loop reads CASSPSAGVVNEQFF. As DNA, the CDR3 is TGTGCCAGCTCACCATCAGCGGGAGTAGTCAATGAGCAGTTCTTC. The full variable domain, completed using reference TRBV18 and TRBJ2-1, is NAGVMQNPRHLVRRRGQEARLRCSPMKGHSHVYWYRQLPEEGLKFMVYLQKENIIDESGMPKERFSAEFPKEGPSILRIQQVVRGDSAAYFCASSPSAGVVNEQFFGPGTRLTVL.

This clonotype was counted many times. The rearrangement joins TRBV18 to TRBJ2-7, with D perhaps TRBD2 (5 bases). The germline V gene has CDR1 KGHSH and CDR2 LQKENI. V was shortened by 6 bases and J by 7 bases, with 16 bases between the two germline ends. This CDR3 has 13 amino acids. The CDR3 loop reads CASSPRAPGEQYF. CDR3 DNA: TGTGCCAGCTCCCCCCGGGCCCCGGGGGAGCAGTACTTC.